The sequence of this T cell receptor beta chain was determined in a study of T cell repertoires in cytomegalovirus infection. The overall study: Matching HLA type and CMV infection were both indicated by public TCR beta signatures.

TCRdb re-called the reads through MiXCR, storing one row per CDR3 protein. The sample has 560,000 or so distinct CDR3 sequences, approximately 15% seen once. Many counts were recorded for this clonotype. Its antigen is undetermined. Findings of the study overall: In two of eight donors, the top clonotype was HLA-C-restricted CMV-specific.

Deletions cut 2 bases from V and 0 bases from J, with 17 bases between. The CDR3 spans 18 residues. Germline V gene data show CDR1 as SGHAT and CDR2 as FQNNGV. The source material was CD8+ T cells from PBMCs. The chain joins TRBV11-2 to TRBJ1-5, with D perhaps TRBD1 (5 bases). The clonotype originates from a human donor in good health (CMV status not recorded). Some clones in this sample may be carry-over from other donors' samples. CDR3: CASSLRIGARDSNQPQHF. CDR3 DNA sequence: TGTGCCAGCAGCTTAAGGATAGGGGCGCGGGATAGCAATCAGCCCCAGCATTTT.